This T cell receptor (beta chain) derives from a study of identifying expanded T cells in peripheral blood (dated by TCRdb to the late 2010s). Some background on the complete study: Technical replicates were generated by sequencing separate aliquots of the same genomic DNA pool, with four replicates compared pairwise.

V is trimmed back by 10 bases and J by 8 bases, and the junction contains 13 bases that no gene match accounts for. The germline V gene (reference sequence) yields SGHNT for CDR1 and YYREEE for CDR2. The CDR3 spans 13 residues, from the cysteine through the phenylalanine. Only the CDR3 DNA is retained, 39 bases long and in frame from the first base. No immune events, such as infections, were documented for the healthy donors during the collection period. To calibrate time-dependent variance in a beta-binomial model of T-cell clone differential abundance, blood repertoires from healthy donors were used as a training cohort. The training cohort was composed of about 10 healthy donors, 3 female and 7 male. Donor ages ranged from 29 to 64 years, with an average of approximately 43 years. Whole blood from each healthy donor was obtained from a commercial supplier and was collected at three time points about 15 days apart. For immunosequencing, genomic DNA was extracted from unsorted whole blood.

On the study overall, not on this receptor specifically: The binomial model flagged around 1.3 differentially abundant clones between technical replicates, compared with approximately 16 over around two weeks and 19 over about 4 weeks. The authors expected biological variance in healthy repertoires might increase further over much longer intervals such as months to years. In all healthy donors, the variance in clone template counts between samples taken approximately 15 days apart rose significantly as total template count increased. Across all healthy-donor time intervals, the beta-binomial model significantly lowered both the number of clones called differentially abundant and the false-positive rate.

The immunoSEQ Assay, which uses bias-controlled multiplex PCR amplification of genomic DNA, was used to profile TCRbeta CDR3 regions. The study's processing was this. The absolute abundance of each unique TCRbeta CDR3 region was quantified after sequences were collapsed and filtered. Differential abundance was assessed using a binomial (Fisher-equivalent) model and a beta-binomial model in which time-dependent variance fitted from healthy donors was added. Clones with fewer than 5 combined templates were excluded, and clones with Benjamini-Hochberg FDR below 0.01 were called differentially abundant. In the beta-binomial model, variance was expressed as a function of the total template count across the two samples, in the form v = (b*log(k)+a)^2. The table was pulled from immuneACCESS by TCRdb, which kept in-frame rearrangements only. Such tables lose some clones; where checked, under half of the loss comes from unresolved V genes, and the rest has no known cause. The V and J calls and clone size are taken from that table; D and trimming were inferred from the DNA. The sample profile shows 130,000 or so clones; more than 75% of them were found once. The biggest ten clones account for 3% to 4% of the sample.

In regard to this clone: Its antigen remains unidentified. One base away there is no much larger clone; base qualities are not given.

This TCR was recovered from a person aged 18 to 70 in good health. The specimen was blood. The sequence links TRBV5-4 to TRBJ1-1; TRBD1 agrees with 8 junctional bases. The sequenced DNA: TGTGCCGGGGGGGACAGGAGATCAAAAGAAGCTTTCTTT. Its product reads: CAGGDRRSKEAFF.